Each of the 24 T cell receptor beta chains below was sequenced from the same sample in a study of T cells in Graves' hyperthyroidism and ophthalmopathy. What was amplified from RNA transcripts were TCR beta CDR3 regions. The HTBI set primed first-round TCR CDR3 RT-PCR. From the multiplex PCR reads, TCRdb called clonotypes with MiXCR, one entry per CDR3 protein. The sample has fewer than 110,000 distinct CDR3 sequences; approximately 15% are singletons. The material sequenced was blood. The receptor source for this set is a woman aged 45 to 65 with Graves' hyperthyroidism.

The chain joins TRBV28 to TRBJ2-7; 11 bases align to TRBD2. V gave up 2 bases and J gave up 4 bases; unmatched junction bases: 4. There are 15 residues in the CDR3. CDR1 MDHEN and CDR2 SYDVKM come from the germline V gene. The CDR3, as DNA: TGTGCCAGCAGTTTAAAAGCTAGCGGGAGGTACGAGCAGTACTTC. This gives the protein CASSLKASGRYEQYF.

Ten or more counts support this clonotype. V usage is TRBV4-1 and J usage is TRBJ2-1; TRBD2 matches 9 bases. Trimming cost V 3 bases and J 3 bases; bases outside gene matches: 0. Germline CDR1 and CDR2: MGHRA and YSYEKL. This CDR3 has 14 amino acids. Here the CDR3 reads CASSQREGYNEQFF. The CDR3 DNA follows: TGCGCCAGCAGCCAGCGGGAGGGCTACAATGAGCAGTTCTTC.

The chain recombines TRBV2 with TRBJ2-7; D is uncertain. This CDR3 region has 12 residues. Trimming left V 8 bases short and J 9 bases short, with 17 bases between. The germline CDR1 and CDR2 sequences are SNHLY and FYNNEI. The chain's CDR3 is CASSASLGSQYF. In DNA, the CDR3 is TGTGCCAGCTCGGCAAGTCTTGGGTCGCAGTACTTC.

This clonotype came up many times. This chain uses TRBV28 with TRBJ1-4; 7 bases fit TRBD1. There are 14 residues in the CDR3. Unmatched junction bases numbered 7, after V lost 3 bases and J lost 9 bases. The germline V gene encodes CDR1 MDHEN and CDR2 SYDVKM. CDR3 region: CASSFQGGMKKLFF. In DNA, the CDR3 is TGTGCCAGCAGTTTTCAGGGGGGTATGAAAAAACTGTTTTTT.

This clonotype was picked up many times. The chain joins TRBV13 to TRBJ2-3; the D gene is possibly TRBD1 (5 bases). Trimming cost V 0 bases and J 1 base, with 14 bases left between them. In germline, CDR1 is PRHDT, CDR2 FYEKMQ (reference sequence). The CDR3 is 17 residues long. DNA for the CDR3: TGTGCCAGCAGCTTAGGCCTTGCAGTAGGGGGCACAGATACGCAGTATTTT. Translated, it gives CASSLGLAVGGTDTQYF.

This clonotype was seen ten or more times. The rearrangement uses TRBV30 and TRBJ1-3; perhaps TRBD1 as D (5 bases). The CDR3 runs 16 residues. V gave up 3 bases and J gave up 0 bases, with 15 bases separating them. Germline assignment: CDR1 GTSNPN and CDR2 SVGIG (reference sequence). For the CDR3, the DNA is TGTGCCTGGAGCCGCACCGGGGGAGGCTCTGGAAACACCATATATTTT. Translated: CAWSRTGGGSGNTIYF.

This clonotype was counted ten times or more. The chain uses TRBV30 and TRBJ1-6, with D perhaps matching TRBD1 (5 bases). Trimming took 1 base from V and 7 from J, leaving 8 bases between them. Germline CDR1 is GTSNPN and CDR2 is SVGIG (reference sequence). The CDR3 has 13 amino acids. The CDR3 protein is CAWSGGKNSPLHF. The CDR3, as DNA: TGTGCCTGGAGTGGGGGGAAGAATTCACCCCTCCACTTT.

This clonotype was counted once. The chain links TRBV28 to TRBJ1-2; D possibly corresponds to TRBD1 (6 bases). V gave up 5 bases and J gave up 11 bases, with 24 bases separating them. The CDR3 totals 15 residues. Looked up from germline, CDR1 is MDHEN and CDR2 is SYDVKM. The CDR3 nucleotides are TGTGCCAGCAGTATCCCTTCGACAGGCGCCATTAGGTACACCTTC. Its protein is CASSIPSTGAIRYTF.

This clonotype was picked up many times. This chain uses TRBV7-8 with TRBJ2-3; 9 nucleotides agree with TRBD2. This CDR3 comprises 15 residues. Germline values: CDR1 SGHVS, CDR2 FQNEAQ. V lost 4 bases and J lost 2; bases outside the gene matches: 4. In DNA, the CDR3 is TGTGCCAGCAGCTCGAGCGGGAGGCCCACAGATACGCAGTATTTT. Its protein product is CASSSSGRPTDTQYF.

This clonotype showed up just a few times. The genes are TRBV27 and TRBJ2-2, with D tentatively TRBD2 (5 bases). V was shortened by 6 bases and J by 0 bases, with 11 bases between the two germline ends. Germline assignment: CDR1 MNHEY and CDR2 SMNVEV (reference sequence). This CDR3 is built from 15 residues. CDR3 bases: TGTGCCAGCAGACCGGGGTTGCCGAACACCGGGGAGCTGTTTTTT. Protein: CASRPGLPNTGELFF.

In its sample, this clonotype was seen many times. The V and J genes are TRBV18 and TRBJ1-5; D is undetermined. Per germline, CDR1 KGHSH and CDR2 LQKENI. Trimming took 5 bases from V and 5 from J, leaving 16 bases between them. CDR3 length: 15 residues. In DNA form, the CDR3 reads TGTGCCAGCTCATCCTTAGCTGGGATGGATCAGCCCCAGCATTTT. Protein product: CASSSLAGMDQPQHF.

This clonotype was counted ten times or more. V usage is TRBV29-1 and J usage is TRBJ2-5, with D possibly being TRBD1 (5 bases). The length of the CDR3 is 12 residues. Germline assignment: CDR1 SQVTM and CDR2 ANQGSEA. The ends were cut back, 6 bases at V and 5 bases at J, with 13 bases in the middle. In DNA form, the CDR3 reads TGCAGCGTCCAGGGCGGTGGGGAGACCCAGTACTTC. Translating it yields CSVQGGGETQYF.

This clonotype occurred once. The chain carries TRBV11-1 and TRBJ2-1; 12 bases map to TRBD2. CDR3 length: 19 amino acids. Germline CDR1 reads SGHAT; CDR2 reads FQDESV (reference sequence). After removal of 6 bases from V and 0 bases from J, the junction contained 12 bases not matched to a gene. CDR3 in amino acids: CASSLAGGPIPSSYNEQFF. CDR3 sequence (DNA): TGTGCCAGCAGTCTAGCGGGAGGGCCTATCCCCAGCTCCTACAATGAGCAGTTCTTC.

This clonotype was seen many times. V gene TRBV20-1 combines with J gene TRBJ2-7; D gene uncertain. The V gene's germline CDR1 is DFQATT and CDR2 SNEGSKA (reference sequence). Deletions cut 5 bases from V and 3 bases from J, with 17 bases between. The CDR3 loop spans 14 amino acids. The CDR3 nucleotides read TGCAGTGCTCCGCGACAAGACGACCTCTACGAGCAGTACTTC. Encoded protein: CSAPRQDDLYEQYF.

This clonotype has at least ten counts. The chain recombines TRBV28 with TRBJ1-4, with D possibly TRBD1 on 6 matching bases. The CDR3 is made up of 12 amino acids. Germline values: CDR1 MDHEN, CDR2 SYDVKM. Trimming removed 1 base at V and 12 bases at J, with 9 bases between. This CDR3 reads CASSLLTGQLFF. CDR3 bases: TGTGCCAGCAGTTTATTGACAGGACAACTGTTTTTT.

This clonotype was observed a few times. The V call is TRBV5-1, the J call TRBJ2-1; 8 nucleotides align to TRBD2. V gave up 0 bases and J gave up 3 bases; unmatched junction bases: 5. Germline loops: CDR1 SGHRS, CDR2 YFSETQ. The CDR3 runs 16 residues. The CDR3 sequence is CASSLGGLAGYNEQFF. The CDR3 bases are TGCGCCAGCAGCTTGGGTGGTCTAGCGGGCTACAATGAGCAGTTCTTC.

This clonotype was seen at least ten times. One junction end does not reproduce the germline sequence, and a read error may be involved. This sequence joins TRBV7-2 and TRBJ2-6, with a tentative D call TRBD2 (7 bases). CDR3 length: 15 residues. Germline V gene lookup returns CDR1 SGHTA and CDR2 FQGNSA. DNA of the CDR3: TGTGCCAGCAGATTAGGGGGGGCTGGGGCCAACGTCCTGACTTTC. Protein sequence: CASRLGGAGANVLTF. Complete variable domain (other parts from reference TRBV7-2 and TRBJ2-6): GAGVSQSPSNKVTEKGKDVELRCDPISGHTALYWYRQSLGQGLEFLIYFQGNSAPDKSGLPSDRFSAERTGGSVSTLTIQRTQQEDSAVYLCASRLGGAGANVLTFGAGSRLTVL.

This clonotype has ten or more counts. The CDR3 here is CASSYLYGYEQYF. CDR3 DNA: TGCGCCAGCAGCTACCTGTACGGGTACGAGCAGTACTTC. This chain uses TRBV5-1 with TRBJ2-7; D gene unclear. The CDR3 is 13 residues long. Trimming took off 3 bases at V and 4 bases at J, with 11 bases between the two ends. Germline lookup yields CDR1 SGHRS and CDR2 YFSETQ.

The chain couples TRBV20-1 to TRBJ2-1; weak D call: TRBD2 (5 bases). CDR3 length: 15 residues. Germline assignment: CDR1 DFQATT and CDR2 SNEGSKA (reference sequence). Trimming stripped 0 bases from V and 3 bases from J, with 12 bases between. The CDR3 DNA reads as TGCAGTGCTAGAGATGGACTTGACCTCTACAATGAGCAGTTCTTC. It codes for CSARDGLDLYNEQFF.

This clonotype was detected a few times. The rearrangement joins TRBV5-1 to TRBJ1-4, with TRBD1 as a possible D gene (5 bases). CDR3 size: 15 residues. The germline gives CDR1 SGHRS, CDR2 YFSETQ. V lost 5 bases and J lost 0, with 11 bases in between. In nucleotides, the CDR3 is TGCGCCAGCAGTGGAAGGGGTGCAACTAATGAAAAACTGTTTTTT. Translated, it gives CASSGRGATNEKLFF.

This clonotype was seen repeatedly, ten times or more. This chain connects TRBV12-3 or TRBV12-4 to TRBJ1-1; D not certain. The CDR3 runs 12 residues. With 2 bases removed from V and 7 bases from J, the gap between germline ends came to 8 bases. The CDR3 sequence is CASSLPGVEAFF. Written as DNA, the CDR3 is TGTGCCAGCAGTTTACCGGGAGTTGAAGCTTTCTTT.

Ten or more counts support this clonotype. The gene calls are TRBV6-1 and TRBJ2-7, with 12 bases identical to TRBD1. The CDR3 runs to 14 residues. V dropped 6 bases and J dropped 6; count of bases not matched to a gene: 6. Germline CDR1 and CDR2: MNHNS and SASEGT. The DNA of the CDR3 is TGTGCCAGCAGACTGGGACAGGGGGCAGGCGAGCAGTACTTC. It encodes CASRLGQGAGEQYF.

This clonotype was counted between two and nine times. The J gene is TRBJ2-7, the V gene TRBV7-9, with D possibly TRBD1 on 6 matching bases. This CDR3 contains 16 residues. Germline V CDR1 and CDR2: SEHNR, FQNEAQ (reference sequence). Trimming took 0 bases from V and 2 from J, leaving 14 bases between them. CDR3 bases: TGTGCCAGCAGCTTAGCTCAGGGGCGTTGGGCCTACGAGCAGTACGTC. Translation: CASSLAQGRWAYEQYV.

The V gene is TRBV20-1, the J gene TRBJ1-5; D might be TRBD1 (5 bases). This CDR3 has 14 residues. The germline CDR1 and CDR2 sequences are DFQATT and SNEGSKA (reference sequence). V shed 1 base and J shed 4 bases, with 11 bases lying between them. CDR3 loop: CSARGTRENQPQHF. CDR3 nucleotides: TGCAGTGCTAGAGGGACAAGGGAAAATCAGCCCCAGCATTTT.